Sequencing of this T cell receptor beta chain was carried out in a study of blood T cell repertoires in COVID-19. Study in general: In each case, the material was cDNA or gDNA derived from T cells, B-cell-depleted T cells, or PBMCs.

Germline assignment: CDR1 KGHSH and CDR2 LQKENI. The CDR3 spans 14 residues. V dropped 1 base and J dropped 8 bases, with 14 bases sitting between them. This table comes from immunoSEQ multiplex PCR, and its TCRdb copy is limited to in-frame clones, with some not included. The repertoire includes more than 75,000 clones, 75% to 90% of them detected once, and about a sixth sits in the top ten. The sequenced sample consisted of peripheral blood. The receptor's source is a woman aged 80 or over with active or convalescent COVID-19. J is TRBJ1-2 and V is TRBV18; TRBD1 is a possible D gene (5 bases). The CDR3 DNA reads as TGTGCCAGCTCACCACAGGGGCCAGGGATAGGCTACACCTTC. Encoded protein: CASSPQGPGIGYTF.